This T cell receptor beta chain was sequenced in a study of T cells in Graves' hyperthyroidism and ophthalmopathy. This clonotype showed up many times. With a duration under 2 months, the hyperthyroidism was newly diagnosed in patients aged 18 to 65. The TCR beta CDR3 regions underwent amplification using RNA transcripts as the source. Primed by the HTBI set, a first-round RT-PCR was run on the TCR CDR3. Each CDR3 protein gets one entry after TCRdb re-called the multiplex PCR reads with MiXCR. The sample yields hundreds of thousands of distinct CDR3 sequences, 14% seen once. Trimming took 4 bases from V and 3 from J, leaving 31 bases between them. CDR1 and CDR2 from the germline V gene are MNHEY and SMNVEV (reference sequence). The CDR3 spans 20 residues.

The rearrangement uses TRBV27 and TRBJ2-7, with TRBD2 as a possible D gene (6 bases). Sample: blood. The TCR comes from a woman aged 25 to 39 with Graves' hyperthyroidism. Here the CDR3 reads CASSYAGTSSKSGGNYEQYF. As DNA, the CDR3 is TGTGCCAGCAGTTACGCCGGGACTTCAAGTAAGTCTGGTGGGAACTACGAGCAGTACTTC.